The rows below give T cell receptor beta chains drawn from one sample of a study of blood T cell repertoires in COVID-19. This table comes from immunoSEQ multiplex PCR, and its TCRdb copy is limited to in-frame clones, with some not included. The table has roughly 200,000 clones, around 88% seen once. What was sequenced was peripheral blood. These receptors originate from a middle-aged man with active or convalescent COVID-19. Each CDR3 is given with its conserved first and last residue. A D gene is named only where the DNA matches it firmly. Size is omitted from some rows. Given values are once, few, many or a class for expanded clones.

>.|.|TRBV12-3/TRBV12-4|TRBJ2-2
TGTGCCAGCAGTTTCTCCGGGGAGCTGTTTTTT
CASSFSGELFF
>once|TRBD1|TRBV6-6|TRBJ1-2
TGTGCCAGCAGCATCGGGACAGCTAACTATGGCTACACCTTC
CASSIGTANYGYTF
>.|TRBD2|TRBV4-3|TRBJ2-1
TGCGCCAGCAGCCAAGACTCATTAGCGGGGGATCTTTACAATGAGCAGTTCTTC
CASSQDSLAGDLYNEQFF
>once|.|TRBV24-1|TRBJ1-2
TGTGCCACCAGTGATTTGCTGGGGTCCACAGGGCTCTATGGCTACACCTTC
CATSDLLGSTGLYGYTF
>.|.|TRBV6-5|TRBJ1-1
TGTGCCACCTTCGGGTGGCCGGGGGGCACTGAAGCTTTCTTT
CATFGWPGGTEAFF
>.|.|TRBV30|TRBJ2-1
TGTGCCTGGAGTTACGGCGGGATCATATCCTACAATGAGCAGTTCTTC
CAWSYGGIISYNEQFF
>.|TRBD1|TRBV2|TRBJ2-2
TGTGCCAGCAGTCAGACAGGGACCACCGGGGAGCTGTTTTTT
CASSQTGTTGELFF
>.|.|TRBV10-3|TRBJ1-2
TGTGCCATCAGTGAGCCTACAGCTAACTATGGCTACACCTTC
CAISEPTANYGYTF
>.|TRBD1|TRBV11-3|TRBJ1-4
TGTGCCAGCAGCTTAGGACCGACAGGGGAAAAACTGTTTTTT
CASSLGPTGEKLFF
>.|TRBD1|TRBV10-3|TRBJ1-2
TGTGCCATCAATGACAGGGGGCTTGGCTACACCTTC
CAINDRGLGYTF
>.|.|TRBV20-1|TRBJ1-4
TGCAGTGCAAGGGGTGAAAAACTGTTTTTT
CSARGEKLFF
>.|TRBD1|TRBV2|TRBJ1-4
TGTGCCAGCAGCCGATGGGGACAGATTAATGAAAAACTGTTTTTT
CASSRWGQINEKLFF
>.|.|TRBV30|TRBJ1-2
TGTGCCTGGGGTCGGGGGAGAGGTTTTGGCTACACCTTC
CAWGRGRGFGYTF
>.|.|TRBV4-2|TRBJ1-2
TGTGCCAGCAGCCCAACCGGCACGGGGAGCAGCCGGAAAACATCTAACTATGGCTACACCTTC
CASSPTGTGSSRKTSNYGYTF
>.|.|TRBV19|TRBJ2-7
TGTGCCAGTAGTATCTGGGGCGGGACGGATTCCTACGAGCAGTACTTC
CASSIWGGTDSYEQYF
>few|TRBD2|TRBV29-1|TRBJ2-3
TGCAGCGTTCTCGGACTAGCGGGGGATACGCAGTATTTT
CSVLGLAGDTQYF
>few|.|TRBV11-3|TRBJ1-1
TGTGCCAGCAGCCCCTCGAGGGGGGGTATTACTGAAGCTTTCTTT
CASSPSRGGITEAFF